Sequencing of this T cell receptor beta chain was carried out in a study of shared clonotypes between healthy human individuals. Naive CD8 cells, CD45RO-negative and positively selected for CCR7, excluded terminally differentiated effector memory CD45RA+ cells. The germline V and J ends were trimmed by 1 base and 5 bases, with 3 bases remaining between them. The germline V gene encodes CDR1 LNHDA and CDR2 SQIVND (reference sequence). CDR3 length: 12 amino acids. Comment on this clone: Its antigen is not identified. At the DNA level, this CDR3 is encoded by other sequences in the same sample as well.

This table comes from immunoSEQ multiplex PCR, and its TCRdb copy is limited to in-frame clones, with some not included. The sample lists around 640,000 clones, around 96% seen once, with 0.095% to 0.13% in the top ten. Notes on the study in general: Around 4.9% of naive CD4 clonotypes were shared across a handful of donors.

The specimen sequenced was naive CD8+ T cells sorted from blood. This receptor was identified in a woman between 25 and 40 years old in good health. The chain couples TRBV19 to TRBJ1-5; D remains unclear. This CDR3 is CASSIVDQPQHF. The DNA of the CDR3 is TGTGCCAGTAGTATAGTAGATCAGCCCCAGCATTTT.